The T cell receptor beta chain under discussion was sequenced for a study of T cells after yellow fever vaccination. Broader study findings: The study re-detected most primary-vaccination clones after the booster (around 96% CD4, roughly 91% CD8). Although most clonotypes did not, a small share appeared in both CD4 and CD8 compartments.

Universal primer sites and UMIs were introduced during 5'RACE template-switching synthesis of TCR cDNA. Each CDR3 protein is one row after TCRdb ran MiXCR on the 5' RACE reads. The sample yields nearly 300,000 distinct CDR3 sequences, around 8.6% seen once. The sample holds a few counts of this clonotype. The antigen remains undetermined. The specimen was CD4+ T cells sorted from PBMCs, collected 5 days after the yellow fever booster vaccination. The TCR originated in a man aged 18-30 years who received the YFV17D yellow fever vaccine.

The CDR3 sequence is CATSDPGQGDNEQFF. CDR3 nucleotide sequence: TGTGCCACCAGTGACCCGGGACAGGGGGACAATGAGCAGTTCTTC. The chain couples TRBV24-1 to TRBJ2-1, with 11 bases that match TRBD1. The trim removed 4 bases at V and 5 bases at J, leaving 3 bases unmatched. The CDR3 spans 15 residues. Germline V gene lookup returns CDR1 KGHDR and CDR2 SFDVKD.